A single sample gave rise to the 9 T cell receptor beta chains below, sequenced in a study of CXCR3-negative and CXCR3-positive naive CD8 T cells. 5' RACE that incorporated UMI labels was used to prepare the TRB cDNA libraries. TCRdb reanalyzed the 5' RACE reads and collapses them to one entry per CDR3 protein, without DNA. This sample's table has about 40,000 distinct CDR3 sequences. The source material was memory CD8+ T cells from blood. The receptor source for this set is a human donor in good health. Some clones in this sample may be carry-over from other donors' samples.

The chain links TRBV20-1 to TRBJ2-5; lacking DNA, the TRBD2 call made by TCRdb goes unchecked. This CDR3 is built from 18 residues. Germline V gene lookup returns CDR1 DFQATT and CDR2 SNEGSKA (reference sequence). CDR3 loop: CSARGLAGETGVQETQYF.

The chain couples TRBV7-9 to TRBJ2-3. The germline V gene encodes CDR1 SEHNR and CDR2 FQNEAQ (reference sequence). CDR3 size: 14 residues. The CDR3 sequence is CASSPRLGEDTQYF. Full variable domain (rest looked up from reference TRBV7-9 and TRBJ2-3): DTGVSQNPRHKITKRGQNVTFRCDPISEHNRLYWYRQTLGQGPEFLTYFQNEAQLEKSRLLSDRFSAERPKGSFSTLEIQRTEQGDSAMYLCASSPRLGEDTQYFGPGTRLTVL.

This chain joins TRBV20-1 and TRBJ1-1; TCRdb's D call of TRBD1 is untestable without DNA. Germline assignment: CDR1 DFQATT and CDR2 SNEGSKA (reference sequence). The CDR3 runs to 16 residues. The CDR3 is CSARDHGTGPNTEAFF.

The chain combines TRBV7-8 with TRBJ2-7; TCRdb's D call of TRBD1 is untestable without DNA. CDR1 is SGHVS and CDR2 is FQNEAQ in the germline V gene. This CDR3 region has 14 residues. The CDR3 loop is CASSLGGVTYEQYF.

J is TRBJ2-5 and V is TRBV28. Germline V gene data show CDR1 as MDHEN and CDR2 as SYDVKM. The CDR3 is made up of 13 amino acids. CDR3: CASSLSPWETQYF.

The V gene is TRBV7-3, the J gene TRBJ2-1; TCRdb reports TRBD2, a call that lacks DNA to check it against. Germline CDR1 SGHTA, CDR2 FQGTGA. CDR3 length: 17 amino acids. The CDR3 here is CASSVNPSGGAYNEQFF.

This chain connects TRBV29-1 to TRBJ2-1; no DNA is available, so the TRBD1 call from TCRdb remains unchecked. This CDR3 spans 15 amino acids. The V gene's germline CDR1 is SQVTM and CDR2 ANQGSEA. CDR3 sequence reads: CSVESPGAGQNEQFF.

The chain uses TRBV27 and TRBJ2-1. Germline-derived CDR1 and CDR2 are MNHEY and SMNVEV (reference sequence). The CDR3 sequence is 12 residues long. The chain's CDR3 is CASSLNRNEQFF.

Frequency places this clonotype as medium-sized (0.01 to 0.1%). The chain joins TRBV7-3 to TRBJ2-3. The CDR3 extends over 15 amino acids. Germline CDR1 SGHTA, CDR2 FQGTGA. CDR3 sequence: CASSLSASSTDTQYF.